The entry below gives a single T cell receptor beta chain sequence along with its context. Its antigen is not known. This entry belongs to a study of cytomegalovirus exposure and HLA in healthy donors. Regarding the study as a whole: Later on, an analysis found that several of the most significant clusters appeared to be linked to common viral pathogens, which included parvovirus B19. Within an earlier analysis, most TCR beta V segments proved productive either about 90% or about 30% of the time. A further, later analysis showed that HLA-associated TCR beta chains (compared with equally common others) were more clonally expanded. Exclusion as indistinguishable affected some V segments, including TRBV6-2 and TRBV6-3.

Use of 60 Vbeta and 13 Jbeta primers characterized the PCR. Assay: immunoSEQ multiplex PCR; the TCRdb copy retains only in-frame clones and omits some. The table shows about 120,000 clones, with about 75% occurring only once. The CDR3 contains 15 residues. The J segment lost 2 bases and the V segment lost 1 base, leaving 5 bases of the junction unmatched. Germline CDR1 reads SGHRS; CDR2 reads YFSETQ. Sequenced sample: PBMCs. The sequence derives from a man aged 55-75 years in good health and CMV-seropositive. The J gene is TRBJ2-7, the V gene TRBV5-1; 8 nucleotides line up with TRBD2. CDR3 loop: CASSLWLAGTYEQYF. DNA for the CDR3: TGCGCCAGCAGCTTGTGGCTAGCGGGCACCTACGAGCAGTACTTC.